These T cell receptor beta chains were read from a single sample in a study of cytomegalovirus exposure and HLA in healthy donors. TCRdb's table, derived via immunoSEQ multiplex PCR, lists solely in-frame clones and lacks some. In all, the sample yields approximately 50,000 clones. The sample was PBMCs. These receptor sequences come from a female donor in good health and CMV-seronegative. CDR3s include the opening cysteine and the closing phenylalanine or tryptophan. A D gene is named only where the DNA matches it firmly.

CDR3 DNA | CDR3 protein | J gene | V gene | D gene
TGTGCCAGCAGTGACAGGGGTGCAACTGAAGCTTTCTTT | CASSDRGATEAFF | TRBJ1-1 | TRBV2 | .
TGTGCCAGCAGCCTATTCCGGGGTAGCGGGATCTACGAGCAGTACTTC | CASSLFRGSGIYEQYF | TRBJ2-7 | TRBV7-9 | TRBD2
TGTGCCAGCAGTGAACCCGCAGGGGGAAATGAAGCTTTCTTT | CASSEPAGGNEAFF | TRBJ1-1 | TRBV2 | TRBD1
TGCGCCAGCACGGGCCTAAGTCGGGGGGCGGGAGGCCGGAACAATGAGCAGTTCTTC | CASTGLSRGAGGRNNEQFF | TRBJ2-1 | TRBV5-1 | TRBD2
TGTGCCTGGAGTTCCGGACAGGGGACAGGGGTTTACTATGGCTACACCTTC | CAWSSGQGTGVYYGYTF | TRBJ1-2 | TRBV30 | TRBD1
TGCAGCGTTGGTCGATTCTCCGGGCCCTCCGGGGGTGAAGCTTTCTTT | CSVGRFSGPSGGEAFF | TRBJ1-1 | TRBV29-1 | .
TGCAGCGTTGAAGATCCCAGAAATGAGGGCCAAGAGACCCAGTACTTC | CSVEDPRNEGQETQYF | TRBJ2-5 | TRBV29-1 | .
TGCGCCAGCAGCCAAGGCTGGGACAGGGTCTTGGGGAATCAGCCCCAGCATTTT | CASSQGWDRVLGNQPQHF | TRBJ1-5 | TRBV4-3 | TRBD1
TGTGCCAGCAGCTCTACAGGGACCTATCAGCACCAGCATTTT | CASSSTGTYQHQHF | TRBJ1-5 | TRBV7-9 | .
TGTGCCAGCAGCTTAGGTTCGGTAGCGGAGCCCTACGAGCAGTACTTC | CASSLGSVAEPYEQYF | TRBJ2-7 | TRBV13 | .
TGTGCCAGCAGTGAATCCGGGACAGCGATTAGGGGAAACACCATATATTTT | CASSESGTAIRGNTIYF | TRBJ1-3 | TRBV6-1 | TRBD1
TGTGCCAGCAGCTTAGGCCGGACAGGCACTGAAGCTTTCTTT | CASSLGRTGTEAFF | TRBJ1-1 | TRBV13 | TRBD1
TGTGCCAGCACCGATTCGGGACAGCGGAGCTATGGCTACACCTTC | CASTDSGQRSYGYTF | TRBJ1-2 | TRBV2 | TRBD1
TGCAGCGTTGAATCAGGGTTTAATGGCTACACCTTC | CSVESGFNGYTF | TRBJ1-2 | TRBV29-1 | .
TGTGCCTGGAGTACTAGACGTAGCAATCAGCCCCAGCATTTT | CAWSTRRSNQPQHF | TRBJ1-5 | TRBV30 | .
TGTGCCAGCAGCTTAGGAGGGGATACGCAGTATTTT | CASSLGGDTQYF | TRBJ2-3 | TRBV5-4 | .
TGTGCCACCAGCGATCGGGGGGCCGAAGCTTTCTTT | CATSDRGAEAFF | TRBJ1-1 | TRBV15 | .
TGTGCCCTCCGGGGAAGGGCTGACACTGAAGCTTTCTTT | CALRGRADTEAFF | TRBJ1-1 | TRBV2 | .
TGTGCCGGTAGACAGGGAAATCAGCCCCAGCATTTT | CAGRQGNQPQHF | TRBJ1-5 | TRBV19 | TRBD1
TGTGCCAGAGGGGACAGTCTCTATGGCTACACCTTC | CARGDSLYGYTF | TRBJ1-2 | TRBV6-1 | TRBD1
TGTGCCAGCAGCCAGGTGGGGGGGGCATCTGAAGCTTTCTTT | CASSQVGGASEAFF | TRBJ1-1 | TRBV7-9 | .
TGTGCCTGCAACCAGGTATCCACCGGGGAGCTGTTTTTT | CACNQVSTGELFF | TRBJ2-2 | TRBV30 | .
TGTGCCTGGAGTCGGGCCTTGCGGGCTTATAATTCACCCCTCCACTTT | CAWSRALRAYNSPLHF | TRBJ1-6 | TRBV30 | .
TGTGCCTGGGGTAGACAGGTTACCTACGAGCAGTACTTC | CAWGRQVTYEQYF | TRBJ2-7 | TRBV30 | .
TGTGCCAGCACCCAGACAGGGGCCAACTATGGCTACACCTTC | CASTQTGANYGYTF | TRBJ1-2 | TRBV6-6 | TRBD1
TGCGCCAGCAGCGCGTCAGGGGTGGACGGGGAGCTGTTTTTT | CASSASGVDGELFF | TRBJ2-2 | TRBV5-1 | .
TGCAGCGTTTCAGGGGGCGGGTACGAGCAGTACTTC | CSVSGGGYEQYF | TRBJ2-7 | TRBV29-1 | TRBD1
TGTGCCAGTAGTCTAGTGGACAGGGAGTGGCAGTACTTC | CASSLVDREWQYF | TRBJ2-7 | TRBV19 | TRBD1
TGTGCCTGGAGTCCCAGATACTCCTACAATGAGCAGTTCTTC | CAWSPRYSYNEQFF | TRBJ2-1 | TRBV30 | .
TGCGCCAGCAGCTTGGCCGGGACAGAAAATGAAAAACTGTTTTTT | CASSLAGTENEKLFF | TRBJ1-4 | TRBV5-1 | TRBD1
TGCGCCAGCAGCCTAGCACGGACAGGGTCTGAAGCTTTCTTT | CASSLARTGSEAFF | TRBJ1-1 | TRBV4-1 | TRBD1
TGTGCCAGCAGTTACCAGGGACAGGACTATGGCTACACCTTC | CASSYQGQDYGYTF | TRBJ1-2 | TRBV6-5 | TRBD1
TGCAGCGTTGAAACAGGGATGAACACTGAAGCTTTCTTT | CSVETGMNTEAFF | TRBJ1-1 | TRBV29-1 | .
TGTGCCACCCAAGCGGGGACTCCCGGGAACATTCAGTACTTC | CATQAGTPGNIQYF | TRBJ2-4 | TRBV7-9 | TRBD2
TGTGCCAGCAGTTTATCGGGACAGGGGAACTATGGCTACACCTTC | CASSLSGQGNYGYTF | TRBJ1-2 | TRBV27 | TRBD1
TGTGCCTGGAGTGACCGGCGGGGTGCTGCCTACGAGCAGTACTTC | CAWSDRRGAAYEQYF | TRBJ2-7 | TRBV30 | .
TGCAGCGTTGGGCAGGCAGATACGCAGTATTTT | CSVGQADTQYF | TRBJ2-3 | TRBV29-1 | .
TGTGCCAGCAGCCTCCTAGCGGGAGTACTCGAGCAGTACTTC | CASSLLAGVLEQYF | TRBJ2-7 | TRBV6-5 | TRBD2
TGTGCCAGCAGAGGGCTAGCGGGGGGGCTGAACACCGGGGAGCTGTTTTTT | CASRGLAGGLNTGELFF | TRBJ2-2 | TRBV2 | TRBD2
TGTGCCAGCTCACCGAGGGCGAAATACGAGCAGTACTTC | CASSPRAKYEQYF | TRBJ2-7 | TRBV18 | .
TGTGCCAGCAGCGTAGGAGGAATTCGGGGGTTCAGTGAGCAGTTCTTC | CASSVGGIRGFSEQFF | TRBJ2-1 | TRBV9 | .
TGTGCCAGCAGCGTATTTCAGGGGAACACCGGGGAGCTGTTTTTT | CASSVFQGNTGELFF | TRBJ2-2 | TRBV9 | .